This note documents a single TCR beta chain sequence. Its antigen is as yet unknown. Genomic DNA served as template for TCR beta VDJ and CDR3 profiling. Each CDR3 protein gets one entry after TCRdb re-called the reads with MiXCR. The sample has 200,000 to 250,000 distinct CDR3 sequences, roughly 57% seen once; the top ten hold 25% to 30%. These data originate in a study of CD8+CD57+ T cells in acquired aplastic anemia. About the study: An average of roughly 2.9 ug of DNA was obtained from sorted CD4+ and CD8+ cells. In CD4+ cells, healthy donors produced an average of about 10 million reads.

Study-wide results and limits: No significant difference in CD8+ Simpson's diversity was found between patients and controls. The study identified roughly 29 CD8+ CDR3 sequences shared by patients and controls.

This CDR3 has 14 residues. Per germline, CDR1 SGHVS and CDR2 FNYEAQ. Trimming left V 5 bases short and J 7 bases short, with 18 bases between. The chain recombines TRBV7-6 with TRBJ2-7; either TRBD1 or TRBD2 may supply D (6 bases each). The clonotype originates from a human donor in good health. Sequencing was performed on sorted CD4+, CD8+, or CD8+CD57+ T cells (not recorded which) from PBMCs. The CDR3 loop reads CASSPSLGGGEQYF. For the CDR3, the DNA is TGTGCCAGCAGCCCGAGTCTGGGGGGCGGAGAGCAGTACTTC.